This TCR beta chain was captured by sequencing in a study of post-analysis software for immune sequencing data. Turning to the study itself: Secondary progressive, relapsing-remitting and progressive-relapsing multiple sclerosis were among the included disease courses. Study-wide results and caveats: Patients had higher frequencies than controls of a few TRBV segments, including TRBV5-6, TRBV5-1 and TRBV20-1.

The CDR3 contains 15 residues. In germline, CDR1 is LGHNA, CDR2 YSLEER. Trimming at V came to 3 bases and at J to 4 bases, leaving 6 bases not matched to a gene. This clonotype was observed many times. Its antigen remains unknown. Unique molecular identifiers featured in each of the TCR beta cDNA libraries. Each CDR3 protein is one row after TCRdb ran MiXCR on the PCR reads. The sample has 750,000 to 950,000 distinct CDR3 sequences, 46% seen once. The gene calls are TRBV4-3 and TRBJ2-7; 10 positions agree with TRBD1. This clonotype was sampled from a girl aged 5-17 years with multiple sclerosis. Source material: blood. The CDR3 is CASSHAGTGEYEQYF. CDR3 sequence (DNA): TGCGCCAGCAGCCACGCCGGGACAGGGGAATACGAGCAGTACTTC.